The following is a TCR beta chain sequence with its context. Its antigen remains unknown. Genomic DNA came from frozen unsorted single-cell suspensions. This entry is derived from a study of immune cell composition in non-small cell lung cancer. Study-wide points: Overall clonality, unlike maximal tumour-associated clone frequency, did not predict TIL reactivity.

Generated by immunoSEQ multiplex PCR, the TCRdb table keeps only in-frame clones and is missing some. The sample lists 3,000 to 3,500 clones; around three quarters were seen once. Trimming left V 4 bases short and J 6 bases short, with 27 bases between. The V gene's germline CDR1 is LGHNA and CDR2 YNFKEQ. The CDR3 extends over 19 amino acids. The V and J genes are TRBV4-2 and TRBJ1-4; D may be TRBD1 (6 bases). This TCR derives from a human donor with non-small cell lung cancer. The sample comprised lung tumor tissue. This CDR3 is CASSLRGQKRTVRYEKLFF. For the CDR3, the DNA is TGTGCCAGCAGCCTTAGAGGGCAGAAACGGACAGTGCGGTATGAAAAACTGTTTTTT.